Listed here is a single T cell receptor beta chain. This entry is derived from a study of blood T cell repertoires in COVID-19. Study at large: COVID-19 samples from acute and convalescent phases originated in the United States, Italy and Spain. The cDNA or gDNA used as material had been derived from T cells, B-cell-depleted T cells, or PBMCs.

CDR3 length equals 15 residues. Germline lookup yields CDR1 MDHEN and CDR2 SYDVKM. The V end lost 8 bases, the J end lost 6 bases, and 20 bases lay between the germline ends. Original methodology: Amplification from reference gene primers served as the basis for estimated nucleated cell counts. Only in-frame clones appear in the TCRdb table, and some are missing; sequencing was by immunoSEQ multiplex PCR. V and J calls and clone size follow that table, whereas D and trimming were derived from the DNA. The table lists 260,000 or so clones, nearly 90% of them singletons. Sequences were obtained from peripheral blood. The chain is built from TRBV28 and TRBJ1-5; D call uncertain. The sequence was collected from a human donor in a cohort sampled during active COVID-19. The CDR3, as DNA: TGTGCCAGCCTTGGGAACAGCGCCCGGGGTCAGCCCCAGCATTTT. Residues: CASLGNSARGQPQHF.